Listed below are T cell receptor beta chains from one sample, sequenced in a study of cytomegalovirus exposure and HLA in healthy donors. Assay: immunoSEQ multiplex PCR; the TCRdb copy retains only in-frame clones and omits some. The table records 150,000 to 200,000 clones, around 96% of them present only once. Sequenced material: PBMCs. These receptors were collected from a woman aged 18 to 35 in good health and CMV-seronegative. The CDR3 runs from the conserved cysteine through the conserved F or W. The order of the fields is J gene, D gene, V gene, CDR3 protein, CDR3 DNA. D genes are given only for firm matches.

J: TRBJ2-7
D: TRBD2
V: TRBV7-2
CDR3: CASSALAGGSYEQYF
DNA: TGTGCCAGCAGCGCACTAGCGGGGGGCTCCTACGAGCAGTACTTC

J: TRBJ1-5
D: -
V: TRBV7-9
CDR3: CASSLAGGSGQPQHF
DNA: TGTGCCAGCAGCTTAGCAGGGGGATCGGGACAGCCCCAGCATTTT

J: TRBJ1-4
D: -
V: TRBV13
CDR3: CASSLGGGASEKLFF
DNA: TGTGCCAGCAGCTTAGGGGGGGGTGCAAGTGAAAAACTGTTTTTT

J: TRBJ2-7
D: -
V: TRBV7-2
CDR3: CASSLGGPSYEQYF
DNA: TGTGCCAGCAGCTTAGGAGGCCCATCCTACGAGCAGTACTTC

J: TRBJ2-1
D: TRBD2
V: TRBV18
CDR3: CASSTSGLAGDEQFF
DNA: TGTGCCAGCTCAACTTCAGGACTAGCGGGGGATGAGCAGTTCTTC

J: TRBJ1-5
D: TRBD1
V: TRBV4-1
CDR3: CASSQGQGASGPQHF
DNA: TGCGCCAGCAGCCAAGGACAGGGGGCTTCAGGGCCCCAGCATTTT

J: TRBJ1-2
D: TRBD1
V: TRBV6-1
CDR3: CASRGDRAHGYTF
DNA: TGTGCCAGCAGGGGGGACAGGGCTCACGGCTACACCTTC

J: TRBJ2-1
D: TRBD1
V: TRBV7-8
CDR3: CASSAGTVQFF
DNA: TGTGCCAGCAGTGCCGGGACAGTCCAGTTCTTC

J: TRBJ2-7
D: TRBD1
V: TRBV7-2
CDR3: CASSSGQGLLGEQYF
DNA: TGTGCCAGCAGCTCCGGACAGGGCCTACTCGGCGAGCAGTACTTC

J: TRBJ2-5
D: TRBD1
V: TRBV27
CDR3: CASSLLFGTGGKETQYF
DNA: TGTGCCAGCAGTCTGCTCTTTGGGACAGGGGGGAAAGAGACCCAGTACTTC

J: TRBJ2-7
D: -
V: TRBV18
CDR3: CASSPLDSPSSYEQYF
DNA: TGTGCCAGCTCACCCCTGGACAGCCCAAGCTCCTACGAGCAGTACTTC

J: TRBJ1-2
D: TRBD1
V: TRBV7-2
CDR3: CASSLGTANYGYTF
DNA: TGTGCCAGCAGCCTCGGGACAGCTAACTATGGCTACACCTTC

J: TRBJ1-4
D: -
V: TRBV30
CDR3: CAWKPLDATNEKLFF
DNA: TGTGCCTGGAAACCCTTAGATGCAACTAATGAAAAACTGTTTTTT

J: TRBJ2-5
D: -
V: TRBV25-1
CDR3: CASSVGETQYF
DNA: TGTGCCAGCAGTGTCGGTGAGACCCAGTACTTC

J: TRBJ2-1
D: TRBD2
V: TRBV7-6
CDR3: CASSLLAGGNEQFF
DNA: TGTGCCAGCAGCTTATTGGCGGGGGGCAATGAGCAGTTCTTC

J: TRBJ2-3
D: TRBD2
V: TRBV7-3
CDR3: CASSFSGGYGDTQYF
DNA: TGTGCCAGCAGCTTTAGCGGGGGCTATGGGGATACGCAGTATTTT

J: TRBJ1-4
D: -
V: TRBV5-6
CDR3: CASSREGSTNEKLFF
DNA: TGTGCCAGCAGCCGGGAGGGTTCAACTAATGAAAAACTGTTTTTT

J: TRBJ1-6
D: -
V: TRBV6-6
CDR3: CASIDRRSSYNSPLHF
DNA: TGTGCCAGCATCGACAGGAGGAGCTCCTATAATTCACCCCTCCACTTT

J: TRBJ2-7
D: -
V: TRBV6-5
CDR3: CASSYYLGGTSYEQYF
DNA: TGTGCCAGCAGTTACTATCTAGGCGGCACATCCTACGAGCAGTACTTC